This entry lists 26 T cell receptor beta chains sequenced from one sample in a study of blood T cells in healthy people across ages. Alongside a J-beta primer mix, a sample-barcoded 5' primer served in a second PCR lasting about 7 to 12 cycles. TCRdb reanalysed the 5' RACE reads using MiXCR and keeps one entry per CDR3 protein. This sample has about a million distinct CDR3 sequences, with 51% found just once. Material for sequencing was blood. The receptors were gathered from a woman aged 55-75 years in good health.

The chain has TRBV4-1 and TRBJ2-4; 10 nucleotides align to TRBD1. The J call is uncertain, as TRBJ2-7 better fits the DNA end. CDR3 length: 15 amino acids. Germline V lookup: CDR1 MGHRA, CDR2 YSYEKL. The DNA for the CDR3 is TGCGCCAGCAGCCAAACACGGGACAGGGGCTACGAGCAGTACTTC. Amino acid sequence: CASSQTRDRGYEQYF.

This chain uses TRBV5-1 with TRBJ2-1; 10 bases fit TRBD2. Germline trimming cut 4 bases from V and 8 bases from J; bases unmatched to any gene: 6. In germline, CDR1 is SGHRS, CDR2 YFSETQ. CDR3 length equals 14 residues. Written as DNA, the CDR3 is TGCGCCAGCAGCCCTACTAGCGGGACCCATGAGCAGTTCTTC. The encoded protein is CASSPTSGTHEQFF.

A note on this clonotype: At one end the junction does not follow the germline gene, possibly because of a read error. The V and J genes are TRBV4-2 and TRBJ2-1, with 11 bases matching TRBD2. The CDR3 runs to 16 residues. Germline lookup yields CDR1 LGHNA and CDR2 YNFKEQ. CDR3 sequence reads: CAASGRFFISYNERFF. DNA for the CDR3: TGTGCCGCTAGCGGGAGGTTTTTTATTTCCTACAATGAGCGGTTCTTC.

This chain connects TRBV5-1 to TRBJ2-3; D is ambiguous. This CDR3 has 16 amino acids. Trimming took 4 bases from V and 2 from J, leaving 17 bases between them. Germline V gives CDR1 SGHRS, CDR2 YFSETQ. The CDR3 reads CASSARFPANTDTQYF. In DNA form, the CDR3 reads TGCGCCAGCAGCGCCCGCTTCCCGGCTAACACAGATACGCAGTATTTT.

This clonotype was seen a handful of times. The chain is built from TRBV9 and TRBJ2-5; TRBD2 might be the D (6 bases). Between the trimmed V and J ends, which lost 0 bases and 2 bases, there was a span of 14 bases. There are 16 residues in the CDR3. Germline values: CDR1 SGDLS, CDR2 YYNGEE. The DNA of the CDR3 is TGTGCCAGCAGCGTAGCTGACGGGAGATGGCAAGAGACCCAGTACTTC. This translates into CASSVADGRWQETQYF.

The chain combines TRBV5-6 with TRBJ2-3; 8 nucleotides match TRBD1. Germline V gene data show CDR1 as SGHDT and CDR2 as YYEEEE. V lost 0 bases, J lost 4 bases, and 4 bases stayed unmatched. The CDR3 extends over 15 amino acids. CDR3: CASSLGQGIADTQYF. CDR3 in DNA: TGTGCCAGCAGCTTGGGACAGGGGATTGCAGATACGCAGTATTTT.

This clonotype has a handful of counts. The rearrangement uses TRBV4-3 and TRBJ2-7; 7 nucleotides agree with TRBD2. The CDR3 spans 17 residues. Germline V CDR1 and CDR2: LGHNA, YSLEER. V shed 3 bases and J 9 bases; nucleotides not matched to a gene: 20. The CDR3 loop reads CASSQDGMGEGSFLQYF. The CDR3, as DNA: TGCGCCAGCAGCCAGGATGGTATGGGGGAGGGTTCCTTTCTGCAGTACTTC.

The table lists this clonotype with a few counts. This CDR3 reads CSVPLGSGYTF. The CDR3 DNA sequence: TGCAGCGTGCCTTTGGGGTCGGGCTACACCTTC. This chain links TRBV29-1 with TRBJ1-2; no firm D call. V lost 6 bases and J lost 8, with 13 bases in between. There are 11 residues in the CDR3. Per the germline V gene, CDR1 is SQVTM and CDR2 is ANQGSEA.

The rearrangement links TRBV4-1 to TRBJ2-7; 9 bases match TRBD1. After removal of 4 bases from V and 2 bases from J, the junction contained 9 bases not matched to a gene. CDR1 and CDR2 (germline): MGHRA, YSYEKL. This CDR3 contains 16 residues. CDR3 region: CASSLNLRDRAYEQYF. CDR3 bases: TGCGCCAGCAGCCTCAACCTCCGGGACAGGGCCTACGAGCAGTACTTC.

This sequence joins TRBV7-2 and TRBJ2-7; D perhaps matches TRBD2 (5 bases). Between the trimmed V and J ends, which lost 5 bases and 4 bases, there was a span of 15 bases. Germline-derived CDR1 and CDR2 are SGHTA and FQGNSA. CDR3 length: 14 amino acids. The CDR3 DNA follows: TGTGCCAGCAGCCCCAACGGGGTGGCATACGAGCAGTACTTC. Amino acid sequence: CASSPNGVAYEQYF.

This clonotype was counted only a few times. CDR3 coding DNA: TGCAGTGCTAGTCGAGTTGACGGGAGGGCCAGGGGTGAGCAGTTCTTC. It translates to CSASRVDGRARGEQFF. This rearrangement joins TRBV20-1 to TRBJ2-1; 8 bases line up with TRBD2. V lost 3 bases and J lost 9; bases outside the gene matches: 16. Germline V gene data show CDR1 as DFQATT and CDR2 as SNEGSKA (reference sequence). The CDR3 consists of 16 residues.

This clonotype was found a few times. The chain carries TRBV5-1 and TRBJ2-4; 8 nucleotides line up with TRBD2. Germline V gene lookup returns CDR1 SGHRS and CDR2 YFSETQ. The CDR3 extends over 16 amino acids. The J segment lost 8 bases and the V segment lost 0 bases, leaving 10 bases of the junction unmatched. CDR3 region: CASSLDSPGGLDIQYF. As DNA, the CDR3 is TGCGCCAGCAGCTTGGATTCGCCGGGAGGGCTAGACATTCAGTACTTC. Full variable domain (missing parts from reference TRBV5-1 and TRBJ2-4): KAGVTQTPRYLIKTRGQQVTLSCSPISGHRSVSWYQQTPGQGLQFLFEYFSETQRNKGNFPGRFSGRQFSNSRSEMNVSTLELGDSALYLCASSLDSPGGLDIQYFGAGTRLSVL.

The V and J genes are TRBV6-2 or TRBV6-3 and TRBJ2-7; 10 bases are a match to TRBD2. With 6 bases clipped from V and 6 bases from J, the junction kept 5 bases outside the gene matches. This CDR3 region has 13 residues. The germline CDR1 and CDR2 sequences are MNHEY and SVGEGT. The CDR3 protein is CASRIAGGGEQYF. CDR3 sequence (DNA): TGTGCCAGCAGGATAGCGGGAGGAGGCGAGCAGTACTTC.

This clonotype turned up a few times. The J gene is TRBJ1-5, the V gene TRBV25-1; D unresolved. Germline values: CDR1 MGHDK, CDR2 SYGVNS. The germline V and J ends were trimmed by 7 bases and 3 bases, with 4 bases remaining between them. CDR3 length equals 11 residues. CDR3 in amino acids: CASKVNQPQHF. The CDR3 bases are TGTGCCAGCAAAGTCAATCAGCCCCAGCATTTT.

This clonotype was observed a few times. This chain uses TRBV3-1 with TRBJ2-1; D not certain. The length of the CDR3 is 13 residues. V shed 2 bases and J shed 7 bases, with 9 bases lying between them. CDR1 is LGHDT, CDR2 YNNKEL, per germline (reference sequence). The CDR3 DNA sequence: TGTGCCAGCAGCCAAAGAAACGGGAATGAGCAGTTCTTC. Its protein product is CASSQRNGNEQFF.

V is TRBV3-1 and J is TRBJ2-3; D uncertain. V shed 3 bases and J shed 2 bases, with 12 bases lying between them. The CDR3 loop spans 15 amino acids. The germline gives CDR1 LGHDT, CDR2 YNNKEL (reference sequence). In DNA, the CDR3 is TGTGCCAGCAGCCATTCCCCGGGTCACACAGATACGCAGTATTTT. Its protein is CASSHSPGHTDTQYF.

In this sample, this clonotype turned up a few times. The chain carries TRBV3-1 and TRBJ2-5, with 12 nucleotides matching TRBD2. The trim removed 4 bases at V and 11 bases at J, leaving 14 bases unmatched. The CDR3 runs to 16 residues. The germline CDR1 and CDR2 sequences are LGHDT and YNNKEL (reference sequence). The CDR3 sequence: CASSPPLASGREEQYF. The CDR3 region has the DNA TGTGCCAGCAGCCCCCCGTTGGCTAGCGGGAGGGAAGAGCAGTACTTC.

This clonotype appeared once. The V and J genes are TRBV29-1 and TRBJ1-1; D remains unclear. CDR1 and CDR2 from the germline V gene are SQVTM and ANQGSEA. Trimming took off 4 bases at V and 1 base at J, with 13 bases between the two ends. The CDR3 sequence is 14 residues long. CDR3 residues: CSVAEDFGNTEAFF. Written as DNA, the CDR3 is TGCAGCGTTGCTGAGGACTTCGGGAACACTGAAGCTTTCTTT.

The chain carries TRBV5-6 and TRBJ1-2, with D perhaps TRBD1 (6 bases). The CDR3 is 13 residues long. The V and J ends lost 4 bases and 8 bases respectively, with 15 bases between them. Germline assignment: CDR1 SGHDT and CDR2 YYEEEE. CDR3 sequence (DNA): TGTGCCAGCAGCCCCGGGGACATGGACGGCTACACCTTC. Amino acid sequence: CASSPGDMDGYTF. Drawing the rest from reference TRBV5-6 and TRBJ1-2, the complete variable domain is DAGVTQSPTHLIKTRGQQVTLRCSPKSGHDTVSWYQQALGQGPQFIFQYYEEEERQRGNFPDRFSGHQFPNYSSELNVNALLLGDSALYLCASSPGDMDGYTFGSGTRLTVV.

The chain carries TRBV5-5 and TRBJ2-7; D call uncertain. Per the germline V gene, CDR1 is SGHKS and CDR2 is YYEKEE (reference sequence). This CDR3 spans 16 amino acids. Trimming left V 6 bases short and J 2 bases short, with 21 bases between. CDR3 sequence reads: CASTVTESARTYEQYF. CDR3 coding DNA: TGTGCCAGCACCGTAACCGAGAGCGCGCGGACCTACGAGCAGTACTTC.

The rearrangement links TRBV5-1 to TRBJ2-1, with D uncertain. The CDR3 has 14 amino acids. Germline lookup yields CDR1 SGHRS and CDR2 YFSETQ. Deletions cut 4 bases from V and 3 bases from J, with 11 bases between. The CDR3 DNA reads as TGCGCCAGCAGCCCTCCGGACGGCTACAATGAGCAGTTCTTC. As protein: CASSPPDGYNEQFF.

This clonotype was recorded a few times. J is TRBJ2-7 and V is TRBV20-1; TRBD2 matches 7 bases. V was clipped by 6 bases and J by 3 bases; unmatched bases: 8. This CDR3 comprises 13 residues. Germline assignment: CDR1 DFQATT and CDR2 SNEGSKA (reference sequence). CDR3 nucleotide sequence: TGCAGTGCCCTAGCGGAGTTATACTACGAGCAGTACTTC. As protein: CSALAELYYEQYF.

A word on this clonotype: At one of its ends the junction is not consistent with the germline gene, which may arise from a read error. This sequence joins TRBV6-1 and TRBJ2-1; unclear D gene. CDR1 MNHNS and CDR2 SASEGT come from the germline V gene. This CDR3 has 16 residues. The CDR3, as DNA: TGTGCCAGCAGTGAAGTGGTCGGTAGTTCGAGTGATGAGCGGTTCTTC. Its translation is CASSEVVGSSSDERFF.

For the CDR3, the DNA is TGTGCCAGCAGTGTAAGACAGGGGGCTATTTATGGCTACACCTTC. It specifies CASSVRQGAIYGYTF. The chain is built from TRBV27 and TRBJ1-2, with TRBD1 matching 10 bases. V was pared by 5 bases and J by 5 bases, with 8 bases of the junction left unmatched. The CDR3 is 15 residues long. Germline loops: CDR1 MNHEY, CDR2 SMNVEV (reference sequence).

This rearrangement joins TRBV5-1 to TRBJ2-3; 7 nucleotides match TRBD2. The germline V gene has CDR1 SGHRS and CDR2 YFSETQ. This CDR3 spans 16 amino acids. The V and J ends lost 1 base and 11 bases, in that order; junction bases with no gene match: 16. CDR3 nucleotides: TGCGCCAGCAGCTTGAGGAGCGGGGTGGTAGGTGTTGGGCAGTATTTT. Its translation: CASSLRSGVVGVGQYF.

Concerning this clonotype itself: One junction end disagrees with the germline gene, perhaps due to a read error. The J gene is TRBJ1-2, the V gene TRBV4-1; the match to TRBD1 covers 11 bases. The germline CDR1 and CDR2 sequences are MGHRA and YSYEKL. There are 16 residues in the CDR3. The CDR3 region has the DNA TGCGCCAGCAGCCAATCGGACAGGGGGCTCAAAGGTGGCTGCACCTTC. Translation gives CASSQSDRGLKGGCTF.